This T cell receptor beta chain appears in the sequencing data of a study of T cell responses to AZD1222 COVID-19 vaccine listed by TCRdb under 2021. Background on the whole study: A total of approximately 250 trial participants underwent TCR sequencing, of whom 207 had received two doses of AZD1222 and 26 had received two doses of the MenACWY control vaccine. Trial participants were enrolled by age into subgroups of 18-55, 56-69 and 70-plus years, and around 140, 26 and 57 TCR-sequenced participants, respectively, were included in these subgroups.

The CDR3 regions of human TCRbeta chains were analyzed by immunosequencing. The source study handled its data this way. Repertoire TCRs were checked for matches against a reference library of SARS-CoV-2-specific TCRs that had been generated using the MIRA antigen-specificity platform. Breadth was defined as the fraction of unique TCRs that were SARS-CoV-2-associated, and depth was defined as the fraction of total T cells that were SARS-CoV-2-associated. Using the MIRA data, every spike-specific TCR was mapped to the spike region that the TCR reacted to and assigned to either a CD4 or a CD8 class. Log10-transformed breadth and depth values were compared by one-way ANOVA with Sidak's multiple comparisons tests. TCRdb obtained this table from immuneACCESS and retained in-frame rearrangements with V and J assigned. These tables miss some clones; where compared with another copy, unresolved V genes account for less than half of the shortfall, and the remainder is unexplained. The DNA was the basis for D and trimming; V, J and clone size are from that table. Here the sample has more than 70,000 clones; roughly nine tenths occur a single time. Around 3.4% of the sample is in the top ten clones.

The label giving this sample's time point can be read as: about 28 days (+/-7) after the second vaccine dose. AZD1222 recipients given second doses at about 4 weeks or at about 12 weeks were pooled, since spike-specific TCR depth and breadth were not found to differ between the two schedules. The vaccinee samples were drawn from two UK trials, COV001 and COV002, one of which was a single-blind randomized controlled phase 2/3 trial testing AZD1222 (ChAdOx1 nCoV-19) in healthy adults. For TCRbeta chain sequencing, PBMC samples from trial participants were taken at day 0 and at day 28 after the second dose. Overall study results and their limits: Vaccine-associated CD4 TCRs spanned the whole spike protein, with dominant responses in regions 160-218 and 743-854. Conclusions about previously exposed vaccinees are limited, since just five or six AZD1222 recipients were seropositive for SARS-CoV-2 at baseline. Most participants were white British and females outnumbered males, and the authors suggested that clonal diversity may have been underestimated. Nearly half of unique spike-specific TCRs reportedly recognized epitopes outside regions mutated in the B.1.351 and B.1.1.7 variants. The 56-69-year group was small, and its depth increase did not reach significance, likely because of low power. Spike-specific TCR breadth and depth rose significantly after two AZD1222 doses compared with day 0 and with MenACWY recipients. Because no day 14 peak-response samples were available, the repertoires could be characterized only after the peak T cell response.

Regarding this clone: The target of this receptor is not known. Within one base of it there is no much larger clone, and no base qualities were kept.

The sequencing here drew on peripheral blood, taken 28 days after the second AZD1222 dose. The clonotype originates from an adult who received the AZD1222 COVID-19 vaccine.

The base sequence is TGTGCCAGCAGCTTAACAGGGGTGGAGCTGTTTTTT. This encodes CASSLTGVELFF. Rearrangement joined TRBV7-3 to TRBJ2-2, with TRBD1 perhaps the D gene, on 5 matching bases. V is clipped by 0 bases and J by 10 bases, and the sequence between their germline boundaries is 6 bases long. From the cysteine up to the phenylalanine, the CDR3 has a length of 12 residues. The DNA shown is the 36-base CDR3, in frame from base 1. CDR1 and CDR2, per the germline V gene, are SGHTA and FQGTGA. Full variable domain (CDR3 extended with the reference TRBV7-3 and TRBJ2-2 proteins): GAGVSQTPSNKVTEKGKYVELRCDPISGHTALYWYRQSLGQGPEFLIYFQGTGAADDSGLPNDRFFAVRPEGSVSTLKIQRTERGDSAVYLCASSLTGVELFFGEGSRLTVL.